This is a list of T cell receptor beta chains from one sample in a study of T cell repertoires in cytomegalovirus infection. These TCRs' antigens remain unknown. TCRdb redid the calling of the reads with MiXCR, one entry per CDR3 protein. Here the sample spans roughly 860,000 distinct CDR3 sequences, 30% to 35% being singletons. The sample consisted of cultured CD8+ T cells from PBMCs, taken from culture after CMV antigen stimulation. These receptors were obtained from a human donor in good health (CMV status not recorded). Some clones in this sample may be carry-over from other donors' samples. The CDR3 runs from the conserved cysteine through the conserved F or W. Fields, in order: clone size, V gene, D gene, J gene, CDR3 DNA, CDR3 protein. D genes are given only for firm matches. Not every row has a clone size; where given, it reads once, few, many or a size class.

few	TRBV5-1	TRBD1	TRBJ1-1	TGCGCCAGCAGCTTGGTTGACAGGGGAGATACTGAAGCTTTCTTT	CASSLVDRGDTEAFF
NA	TRBV24-1	NA	TRBJ2-2	TGTGCCACCAGTGATCCAACAGGAGCGAACACCGGGGAGCTGTTTTTT	CATSDPTGANTGELFF
NA	TRBV11-1	TRBD1	TRBJ2-3	TGTGCCAGCAGCGTCGGGACAGGGGTAAAGCGCACAGATACGCAGTATTTT	CASSVGTGVKRTDTQYF
NA	TRBV6-6	NA	TRBJ1-1	TGTGCCAGCAGTTACTCGAAGGATGAAGCTTTCTTT	CASSYSKDEAFF
many	TRBV7-2	NA	TRBJ1-5	TGTGCCAGCAGCTGGGGACTGGGGAATCAGCCCCAGCATTTT	CASSWGLGNQPQHF
many	TRBV7-8	NA	TRBJ2-3	TGTGCCAGCAGCTTAAGGGCGGGGGCCCCCGTGCCAGATACGCAGTATTTT	CASSLRAGAPVPDTQYF
many	TRBV7-9	TRBD2	TRBJ2-3	TGTGCCAGCAGCTTAGGACTAGCGGGGAGGATAGATACGCAGTATTTT	CASSLGLAGRIDTQYF
few	TRBV6-5	TRBD2	TRBJ2-3	TGTGCCAGCAGTTACTCGATGATTAGCGGGGGGAGGCGGACAGATACGCAGTATTTT	CASSYSMISGGRRTDTQYF
few	TRBV7-2	NA	TRBJ2-5	TGTGCCAGCAGCTTAAACCCTCAACAGACCCAGTACTTC	CASSLNPQQTQYF
many	TRBV7-2	TRBD2	TRBJ2-2	TGTGCCAGCAGCTTAGTAGCGGGGGTTTCGAACACCGGGGAGCTGTTTTTT	CASSLVAGVSNTGELFF
many	TRBV7-6	NA	TRBJ1-3	TGTGCCAGCAGCTTAGCCCCCGGGGTCAACTCTGGAAACACCATATATTTT	CASSLAPGVNSGNTIYF
NA	TRBV7-6	NA	TRBJ2-5	TGTGCCAGCAGCTTAACAGTCAGAGAGTCTGGGGAGACCCAGTACTTC	CASSLTVRESGETQYF
many	TRBV7-8	TRBD2	TRBJ2-3	TGTGCCAGCAGCTTGGGCCACGGACTAGCGGGGTCCTCTAGCACAGATACGCAGTATTTT	CASSLGHGLAGSSSTDTQYF
NA	TRBV6-5	NA	TRBJ1-2	TGTGCCACCACGGGGGGCGGACCATACACCTTC	CATTGGGPYTF
many	TRBV7-2	TRBD2	TRBJ2-5	TGTGCCAGCAGCTTAGGGACTAGCGGGGGGCAAGAGACCCAGTACTTC	CASSLGTSGGQETQYF
many	TRBV7-2	NA	TRBJ2-3	TGTGCCAGCAGCTTAGTGGGACTCACAGATACGCAGTATTTT	CASSLVGLTDTQYF
NA	TRBV20-1	NA	TRBJ1-6	TGCAGTGCCGAGGAACCCATTCATCATTCACCCCTCCACTTT	CSAEEPIHHSPLHF
once	TRBV27	TRBD1	TRBJ2-7	TGTGCCAGCAGTTTAACGGACAGGATCGAGCAGTACTTC	CASSLTDRIEQYF
many	TRBV4-1	NA	TRBJ1-5	TGCGCCAGCAGCCAAGTGTGGGTGAGCAATCAGCCCCAGCATTTT	CASSQVWVSNQPQHF
few	TRBV27	TRBD1	TRBJ1-4	TGTGCCAGCAGTTCCGGGACAGGGGGGGAAAAACTGTTTTTT	CASSSGTGGEKLFF
NA	TRBV19	NA	TRBJ2-1	TGTGCCAGTAGTTTGGGGTTGGGGTTGTATTGGGAGCAGTTCTTC	CASSLGLGLYWEQFF
NA	TRBV2	NA	TRBJ1-1	TGTGCCAGCAGTGAAGCAGGTAGGATGAACACTGAAGCTTTCTTT	CASSEAGRMNTEAFF
few	TRBV15	NA	TRBJ2-3	TGTGCCACCAGCAGAGAGAGAATGAATACGCAGTATTTT	CATSRERMNTQYF
NA	TRBV12-5	TRBD2	TRBJ2-1	TGTGCTAGTGTTGGGGGGGGCAATGAGCAGTTCTTC	CASVGGGNEQFF
NA	TRBV2	NA	TRBJ2-3	TGTGCCAGCAGTGACCCCCCATCTAGCACAGATACGCAGTATTTT	CASSDPPSSTDTQYF
NA	TRBV28	NA	TRBJ2-3	TGTGCCAGCACCGATGTACTGGGCAGAACAGATACGCAGTATTTT	CASTDVLGRTDTQYF
few	TRBV24-1	NA	TRBJ2-1	TGTGCCACCAGTGGTTTTGGTACGGACCAATACAATGAGCAGTTCTTC	CATSGFGTDQYNEQFF
NA	TRBV7-8	TRBD2	TRBJ2-3	TGTGCCAGCAGCTTAGGAGCGGGGGGCGGGATTGATACGCAGTATTTT	CASSLGAGGGIDTQYF
NA	TRBV20-1	TRBD1	TRBJ2-3	TGCAGTGCCCAAGGTTCAGGGGGTAGCACAGATACGCAGTATTTT	CSAQGSGGSTDTQYF
many	TRBV7-2	NA	TRBJ1-4	TGTGCCAGCAGCCCGGGAGCAACTAATGAAAAACTGTTTTTT	CASSPGATNEKLFF
many	TRBV7-2	NA	TRBJ2-3	TGTGCCAGCAGCTTTTATGCGGGGTATAGCACAGATACGCAGTATTTT	CASSFYAGYSTDTQYF
few	TRBV7-9	TRBD1	TRBJ1-6	TGTGCCAGCAGCTTCGACAGGGAAATTTCACCCCTCCACTTT	CASSFDREISPLHF
NA	TRBV6-2/TRBV6-3	NA	TRBJ2-1	TGTGCCAGCAACCTATTTTCTCCGGGACATCGCTACAATGAGCAGTTCTTC	CASNLFSPGHRYNEQFF
NA	TRBV4-1	TRBD2	TRBJ2-5	TGCGCCAGCAGCCAAGTACTAGCGGGGGGGCCTCAAGAGACCCAGTACTTC	CASSQVLAGGPQETQYF
NA	TRBV9	NA	TRBJ2-2	TGTGCCAGCAGCGGACGGGTAGGGGAGCTGTTTTTT	CASSGRVGELFF
NA	TRBV27	TRBD1	TRBJ1-2	TGTGCCAGCAGCCCTTCCAGGGGGAAGGGCTACACCTTC	CASSPSRGKGYTF
NA	TRBV4-1	TRBD1	TRBJ1-1	TGCGCCAGCAGCCAAGAAGTACAGGGGGGCACTGAAGCTTTCTTT	CASSQEVQGGTEAFF
few	TRBV6-6	TRBD2	TRBJ2-3	TGTGCCAGCAGCCCCGGGACTAGCGGGCCCACAGATACGCAGTATTTT	CASSPGTSGPTDTQYF
NA	TRBV7-6	NA	TRBJ1-5	TGTGCCAGCAGCCTCGGACCGGCCCCTAATCAGCCCCAGCATTTT	CASSLGPAPNQPQHF
NA	TRBV6-1	TRBD1	TRBJ2-5	TGTGCCAGCAGTGGAGAGACAGGGTTGGTAGAGACCCAGTACTTC	CASSGETGLVETQYF
NA	TRBV7-3	TRBD2	TRBJ2-1	TGTGCCAGCACCGGACTAGCGGGGGGATTCAATGAGCAGTTCTTC	CASTGLAGGFNEQFF
NA	TRBV4-1	TRBD2	TRBJ2-3	TGCGCCAGCAGCCTCAGACTAGCGGGGTACACAGATACGCAGTATTTT	CASSLRLAGYTDTQYF
NA	TRBV12-3/TRBV12-4	TRBD1	TRBJ2-5	TGTGCCAGCAGTTTACGGGACAGGGGTTACGCAGAGACCCAGTACTTC	CASSLRDRGYAETQYF
few	TRBV5-5	NA	TRBJ1-2	TGTGCCAGCAGCCTATCTTGGACAGCGAACTATGGCTACACCTTC	CASSLSWTANYGYTF
few	TRBV25-1	NA	TRBJ2-2	TGTGCCAGCAGTGGGTGGGGCAACACCGGGGAGCTGTTTTTT	CASSGWGNTGELFF
NA	TRBV5-6	NA	TRBJ2-3	TGTGCCAGCAGCTACCCCCCAACAGATACGCAGTATTTT	CASSYPPTDTQYF
many	TRBV7-6	NA	TRBJ1-1	TGTGCCAGCAGCTTAGTCACCGGTGAAGCTTTCTTT	CASSLVTGEAFF
few	TRBV24-1	NA	TRBJ2-5	TGTGCCACCAGTGATTTGCGTCGGGGGGCCGAAGAGACCCAGTACTTC	CATSDLRRGAEETQYF
few	TRBV20-1	NA	TRBJ1-2	TGCAGTGCGCCTAGGCAGGGAGACTATGGCTACACCTTC	CSAPRQGDYGYTF
NA	TRBV28	NA	TRBJ2-3	TGTGCCAGCAGAGGCGGGGATGGTACAGATACGCAGTATTTT	CASRGGDGTDTQYF
few	TRBV28	NA	TRBJ1-6	TGTGCCAGCAGTCCGCGACTGGTACATTCACCCCTCCACTTT	CASSPRLVHSPLHF
NA	TRBV11-2	NA	TRBJ2-1	TGTGCCAGCAGCTTAGAGTTCGACAAATGGGATGAGCAGTTCTTC	CASSLEFDKWDEQFF